This T cell receptor delta chain was sequenced for a study of gamma-delta T cells after stem cell transplantation. Relative to its sample, this clone is medium-sized. There are 14 residues in the CDR3. Germline V gene lookup returns CDR1 GEAIGNYY and CDR2 EKD. V was trimmed by 0 bases and J by 0 bases, leaving 7 bases between them. TCRdb re-called the RT-PCR reads using CATT. The table has about 1,300 delta-chain clones, 3% to 4% seen once. The V and J genes are TRDV2 and TRDJ1; unclear D gene. Sequenced input: gamma-delta T cells. The origin of this receptor is a human donor. It is not recorded whose cells these are; they may come from a transplant donor. CDR3 sequence: CACDTAGNTDKLIF. The DNA of the CDR3 is TGTGCCTGTGACACCGCCGGTAACACCGATAAACTCATCTTT.